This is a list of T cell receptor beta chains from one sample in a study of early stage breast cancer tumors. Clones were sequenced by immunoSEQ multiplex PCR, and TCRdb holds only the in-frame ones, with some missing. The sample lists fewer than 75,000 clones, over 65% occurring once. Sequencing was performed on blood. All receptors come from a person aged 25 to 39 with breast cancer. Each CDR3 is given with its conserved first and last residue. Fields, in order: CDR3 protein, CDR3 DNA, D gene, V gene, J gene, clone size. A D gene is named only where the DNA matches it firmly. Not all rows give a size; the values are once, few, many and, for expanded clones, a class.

CDR3 protein: CASSPAGPTFQPQHF
CDR3 DNA: TGTGCCAGCAGTCCCGCGGGCCCTACGTTTCAGCCCCAGCATTTT
D gene: NA
V gene: TRBV6-5
J gene: TRBJ1-5
clone size: NA

CDR3 protein: CSVAGTGYGYTF
CDR3 DNA: TGCAGCGTTGCCGGGACAGGGTATGGCTACACCTTC
D gene: TRBD1
V gene: TRBV29-1
J gene: TRBJ1-2
clone size: NA

CDR3 protein: CASSDSDGSGQQFF
CDR3 DNA: TGTGCCAGCAGTGACTCGGACGGGAGCGGGCAGCAGTTCTTC
D gene: NA
V gene: TRBV6-4
J gene: TRBJ2-1
clone size: NA

CDR3 protein: CASSEGLLYEQYF
CDR3 DNA: TGTGCCAGCAGTGAGGGACTACTTTACGAGCAGTACTTC
D gene: TRBD2
V gene: TRBV11-2
J gene: TRBJ2-7
clone size: NA

CDR3 protein: CATSKGGDGYGYTF
CDR3 DNA: TGTGCCACCAGCAAAGGAGGGGACGGCTATGGCTACACCTTC
D gene: NA
V gene: TRBV15
J gene: TRBJ1-2
clone size: NA

CDR3 protein: CATTAGTGETQYF
CDR3 DNA: TGTGCCACCACGGCCGGGACTGGAGAGACCCAGTACTTC
D gene: NA
V gene: TRBV15
J gene: TRBJ2-5
clone size: few

CDR3 protein: CATAGPEGVQETQYF
CDR3 DNA: TGTGCCACAGCCGGACCGGAGGGGGTTCAAGAGACCCAGTACTTC
D gene: NA
V gene: TRBV5-8
J gene: TRBJ2-5
clone size: NA

CDR3 protein: CASSRQGNTGELFF
CDR3 DNA: TGTGCCAGCAGTCGACAGGGTAACACCGGGGAGCTGTTTTTT
D gene: TRBD1
V gene: TRBV7-3
J gene: TRBJ2-2
clone size: NA

CDR3 protein: CASSRGGQAGETQYF
CDR3 DNA: TGTGCCAGCAGCCGAGGAGGACAGGCGGGAGAGACCCAGTACTTC
D gene: TRBD1
V gene: TRBV11-3
J gene: TRBJ2-5
clone size: NA

CDR3 protein: CATSRDEGSSGFSYNEQFF
CDR3 DNA: TGTGCCACCAGCAGAGACGAGGGGAGCAGCGGATTCTCCTACAATGAGCAGTTCTTC
D gene: NA
V gene: TRBV15
J gene: TRBJ2-1
clone size: NA

CDR3 protein: CAGGGSGRATQYF
CDR3 DNA: TGTGCCGGAGGGGGTAGCGGGAGGGCTACGCAGTATTTT
D gene: TRBD2
V gene: TRBV30
J gene: TRBJ2-3
clone size: NA

CDR3 protein: CASSSDSPLHF
CDR3 DNA: TGTGCCAGTTCCTCGGATTCACCCCTCCACTTT
D gene: NA
V gene: TRBV11-2
J gene: TRBJ1-6
clone size: NA

CDR3 protein: CAWSTGRQETQYF
CDR3 DNA: TGTGCCTGGTCGACAGGGCGACAAGAGACCCAGTACTTC
D gene: TRBD1
V gene: TRBV30
J gene: TRBJ2-5
clone size: NA

CDR3 protein: CASSEASVIDVAFF
CDR3 DNA: TGTGCCAGCAGTGAAGCGAGCGTGATAGATGTGGCTTTCTTT
D gene: NA
V gene: TRBV6-1
J gene: TRBJ1-1
clone size: NA

CDR3 protein: CTSGRALVDEQYF
CDR3 DNA: TGCACTAGCGGGAGGGCCCTCGTGGACGAGCAGTACTTC
D gene: TRBD2
V gene: TRBV6-1
J gene: TRBJ2-7
clone size: few

CDR3 protein: CASSLRQGGNEQYF
CDR3 DNA: TGTGCCAGCAGTCTGAGGCAGGGGGGAAACGAGCAGTACTTC
D gene: NA
V gene: TRBV27
J gene: TRBJ2-7
clone size: NA

CDR3 protein: CASSPSGPYNEQFF
CDR3 DNA: TGTGCCAGCAGCCCGAGCGGTCCCTACAATGAGCAGTTCTTC
D gene: NA
V gene: TRBV7-9
J gene: TRBJ2-1
clone size: NA

CDR3 protein: CASSGQGRNTIYF
CDR3 DNA: TGTGCCAGCAGTGGACAGGGGAGAAACACCATATATTTT
D gene: TRBD1
V gene: TRBV2
J gene: TRBJ1-3
clone size: NA

CDR3 protein: CASSEPSGNDEQFF
CDR3 DNA: TGTGCCAGCAGTGAGCCTAGCGGGAACGATGAGCAGTTCTTC
D gene: TRBD2
V gene: TRBV6-1
J gene: TRBJ2-1
clone size: NA

CDR3 protein: CSDPAPGESFHEQYF
CDR3 DNA: TGCAGCGACCCCGCCCCAGGGGAATCTTTCCACGAGCAGTACTTC
D gene: NA
V gene: TRBV29-1
J gene: TRBJ2-7
clone size: NA

CDR3 protein: CASQTGDGYTF
CDR3 DNA: TGTGCCAGCCAGACAGGGGATGGCTACACCTTC
D gene: TRBD1
V gene: TRBV6-6
J gene: TRBJ1-2
clone size: NA

CDR3 protein: CASTRDGTNQETQYF
CDR3 DNA: TGTGCCAGCACCAGAGACGGGACTAACCAAGAGACCCAGTACTTC
D gene: TRBD2
V gene: TRBV9
J gene: TRBJ2-5
clone size: NA

CDR3 protein: CASSERAIVGIDFYEQYF
CDR3 DNA: TGTGCCAGCAGCGAGCGGGCGATTGTGGGGATTGATTTCTACGAGCAGTACTTC
D gene: NA
V gene: TRBV9
J gene: TRBJ2-7
clone size: NA

CDR3 protein: CASTSGQVNTEAFF
CDR3 DNA: TGTGCCAGCACGTCGGGACAGGTTAACACTGAAGCTTTCTTT
D gene: TRBD1
V gene: TRBV27
J gene: TRBJ1-1
clone size: NA

CDR3 protein: CASSPLAGVYNNEQFF
CDR3 DNA: TGCGCCAGCAGCCCCTTAGCGGGAGTGTACAACAATGAGCAGTTCTTC
D gene: TRBD2
V gene: TRBV5-1
J gene: TRBJ2-1
clone size: once

CDR3 protein: CATRAVSGPSYEQYF
CDR3 DNA: TGTGCCACAAGGGCTGTAAGCGGACCCTCCTACGAGCAGTACTTC
D gene: NA
V gene: TRBV15
J gene: TRBJ2-7
clone size: NA

CDR3 protein: CASSYGTNTEAFF
CDR3 DNA: TGTGCCAGCAGCTACGGGACCAACACTGAAGCTTTCTTT
D gene: NA
V gene: TRBV6-5
J gene: TRBJ1-1
clone size: NA

CDR3 protein: CASSLVNSSPLHF
CDR3 DNA: TGTGCCAGCAGCTTAGTTAACTCTTCACCCCTCCACTTT
D gene: NA
V gene: TRBV11-3
J gene: TRBJ1-6
clone size: NA

CDR3 protein: CATSTGRGTEAFF
CDR3 DNA: TGTGCCACCAGCACGGGCCGTGGGACTGAAGCTTTCTTT
D gene: NA
V gene: TRBV15
J gene: TRBJ1-1
clone size: NA

CDR3 protein: CASSARGGWTEAFF
CDR3 DNA: TGTGCCAGCAGTGCAAGGGGGGGATGGACTGAAGCTTTCTTT
D gene: NA
V gene: TRBV25-1
J gene: TRBJ1-1
clone size: NA

CDR3 protein: CASSSSGRAIDEQFF
CDR3 DNA: TGTGCCAGCAGCTCTAGCGGGAGGGCCATAGATGAGCAGTTCTTC
D gene: TRBD2
V gene: TRBV5-8
J gene: TRBJ2-1
clone size: NA

CDR3 protein: CASSEPRFYEQYF
CDR3 DNA: TGTGCCAGCAGCGAGCCAAGGTTCTACGAGCAGTACTTC
D gene: NA
V gene: TRBV6-5
J gene: TRBJ2-7
clone size: NA